Listed below are T cell receptor beta chains from one sample, sequenced in a study of monozygotic twins with inflammatory bowel disease. Following a re-call of the 5' RACE reads, TCRdb has one entry per CDR3 protein and lacks DNA. The sample table includes roughly 200,000 distinct CDR3 sequences. The sample was blood. The receptors were gathered from a human donor with ulcerative colitis or Crohn's disease, or a healthy co-twin of an affected twin (not recorded which). The CDR3 runs from the conserved cysteine through the conserved F or W. Some rows mark clone size as missing; the rest say once, few, many or name a class of expanded clone.

j_gene,abundance,v_gene,CDR3aa
TRBJ2-7,-,TRBV6-1,CASSPYEGGLSYEQYF
TRBJ1-5,-,TRBV12-3/TRBV12-4,CASSRDRGGGQPQHF
TRBJ1-3,-,TRBV18,CASSPGIRLPSGNTIYF
TRBJ1-1,-,TRBV12-3/TRBV12-4,CASTQGGGNTEAFF
TRBJ2-1,-,TRBV7-6,CASSLRRGLGLNEQFF
TRBJ2-2,-,TRBV24-1,CATSDSSGTGRTGELFF
TRBJ2-7,-,TRBV20-1,CSAPVQGLYEQYF
TRBJ2-3,-,TRBV5-1,CASRAWVDTDTQYF
TRBJ2-3,-,TRBV29-1,CSVDGTDTQYF
TRBJ2-6,-,TRBV29-1,CSVIFTSGANVLTF
TRBJ2-1,-,TRBV7-2,CASSTYRQLEQFF
TRBJ1-5,-,TRBV12-3/TRBV12-4,CASSFGGINQPQHF
TRBJ2-7,-,TRBV6-1,CASSGLAMIYEQYF
TRBJ2-3,-,TRBV18,CASSPPGTDTQYF
TRBJ1-1,-,TRBV20-1,CSARDRGLTEAFF
TRBJ2-7,-,TRBV27,CASIARQGRPEQYF
TRBJ1-2,-,TRBV4-1,CASSQDFQATRGGYTF
TRBJ1-1,-,TRBV19,CASSMGQPNTEAFF
TRBJ2-1,-,TRBV5-1,CASSLVWTGGLAGLYNEQFF
TRBJ2-1,-,TRBV11-2,CASSFLFAPLRNEQFF
TRBJ2-1,-,TRBV20-1,CSARGAGQGRLYEQFF
TRBJ2-3,-,TRBV19,CASSIIARGVDTQYF
TRBJ2-7,-,TRBV11-2,CASSPFILFDPGGLTRDEQYF
TRBJ2-1,-,TRBV7-2,CASSLGLAGGDEQFF
TRBJ2-1,-,TRBV7-7,CASSLGSGVWEQFF
TRBJ2-7,-,TRBV15,CATSRGPRSNYEQYF
TRBJ2-3,-,TRBV5-1,CASSPGLAGTLSTSTDTQYF
TRBJ2-7,-,TRBV12-3/TRBV12-4,CASSPGTSGGSNYEQYF
TRBJ2-1,-,TRBV20-1,CSVSGTGVFSSYNEQFF
TRBJ1-6,-,TRBV27,CASSYRTGLSDSPLHF
TRBJ2-3,medium-sized,TRBV20-1,CSAEGQGTDTQYF
TRBJ1-4,-,TRBV19,CASSMTGAQNEKLFF
TRBJ1-2,-,TRBV5-4,CASTREDYGYTF
TRBJ1-2,-,TRBV6-1,CASRQGQAYGYTF
TRBJ1-2,-,TRBV27,CASRLAGSSNYGYTF
TRBJ2-5,-,TRBV12-3/TRBV12-4,CASSLLRSRETQYF
TRBJ1-1,-,TRBV20-1,CSGLGGTANTEAFF
TRBJ2-2,-,TRBV7-3,CASSANRALGGELFF